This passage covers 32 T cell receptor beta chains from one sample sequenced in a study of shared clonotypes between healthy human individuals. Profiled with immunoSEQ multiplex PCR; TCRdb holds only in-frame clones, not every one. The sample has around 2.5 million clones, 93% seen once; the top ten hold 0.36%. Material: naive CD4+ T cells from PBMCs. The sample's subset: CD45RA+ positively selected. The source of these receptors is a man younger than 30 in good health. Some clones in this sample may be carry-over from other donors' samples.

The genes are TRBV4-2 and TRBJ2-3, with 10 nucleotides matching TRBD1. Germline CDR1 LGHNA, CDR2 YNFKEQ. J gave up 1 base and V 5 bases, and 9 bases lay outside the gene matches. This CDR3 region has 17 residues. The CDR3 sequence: CASSKSGQGVGTDTQYF. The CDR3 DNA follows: TGTGCCAGCAGCAAATCAGGACAGGGGGTAGGCACAGATACGCAGTATTTT.

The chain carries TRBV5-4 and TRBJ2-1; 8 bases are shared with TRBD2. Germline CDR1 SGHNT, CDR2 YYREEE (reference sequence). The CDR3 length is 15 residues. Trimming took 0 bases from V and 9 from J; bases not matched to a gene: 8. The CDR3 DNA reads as TGTGCCAGCAGCTTGGCACTAGCGGCGGGTGGTGAGCAGTTCTTC. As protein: CASSLALAAGGEQFF.

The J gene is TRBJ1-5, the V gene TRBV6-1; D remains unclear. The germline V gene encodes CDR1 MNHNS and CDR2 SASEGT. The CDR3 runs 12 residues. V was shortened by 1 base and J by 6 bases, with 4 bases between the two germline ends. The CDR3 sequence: CASSEGFQPQHF. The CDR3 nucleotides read TGTGCCAGCAGTGAAGGATTTCAGCCCCAGCATTTT.

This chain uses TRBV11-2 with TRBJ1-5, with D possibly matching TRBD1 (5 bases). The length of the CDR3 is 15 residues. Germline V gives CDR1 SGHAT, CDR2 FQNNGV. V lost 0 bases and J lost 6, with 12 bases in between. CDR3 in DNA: TGTGCCAGCAGCTTAGATCCAGGGCGGGGTCAGCCCCAGCATTTT. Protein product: CASSLDPGRGQPQHF.

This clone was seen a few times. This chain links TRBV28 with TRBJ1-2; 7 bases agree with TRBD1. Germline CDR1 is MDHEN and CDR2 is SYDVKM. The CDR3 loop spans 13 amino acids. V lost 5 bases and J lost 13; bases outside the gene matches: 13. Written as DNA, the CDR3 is TGTGCCAGCAGTAACACAATCGACAGGGAGGGCACCTTC. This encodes CASSNTIDREGTF.

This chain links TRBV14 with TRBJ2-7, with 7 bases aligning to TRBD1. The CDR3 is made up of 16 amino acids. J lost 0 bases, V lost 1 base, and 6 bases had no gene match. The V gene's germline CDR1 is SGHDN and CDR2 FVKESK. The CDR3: CASSQAYRGRSYEQYF. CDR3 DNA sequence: TGTGCCAGCAGCCAAGCCTACAGGGGCCGCTCCTACGAGCAGTACTTC.

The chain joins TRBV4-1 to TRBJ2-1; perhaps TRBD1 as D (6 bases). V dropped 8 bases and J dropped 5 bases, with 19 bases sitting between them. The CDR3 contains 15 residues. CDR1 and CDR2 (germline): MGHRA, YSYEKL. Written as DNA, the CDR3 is TGCGCCAGCCGCGGACAGACCCCAGGCCACAATGAGCAGTTCTTC. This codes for CASRGQTPGHNEQFF.

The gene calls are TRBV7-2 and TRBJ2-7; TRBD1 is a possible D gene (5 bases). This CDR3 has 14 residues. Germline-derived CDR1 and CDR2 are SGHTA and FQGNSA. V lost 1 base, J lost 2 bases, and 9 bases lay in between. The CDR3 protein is CASSLEGYPYEQYF. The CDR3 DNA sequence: TGTGCCAGCAGCTTAGAGGGGTACCCCTACGAGCAGTACTTC.

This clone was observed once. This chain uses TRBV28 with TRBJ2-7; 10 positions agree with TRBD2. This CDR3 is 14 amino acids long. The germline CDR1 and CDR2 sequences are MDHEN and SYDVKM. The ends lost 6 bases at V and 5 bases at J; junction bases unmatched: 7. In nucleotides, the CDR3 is TGTGCCAGCAGAGGCTCTAGCGGGGGACACGAGCAGTACTTC. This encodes CASRGSSGGHEQYF.

Here the CDR3 reads CASSSLRTSEQYF. The CDR3 nucleotides are TGTGCCAGCAGTTCATTACGGACATCCGAGCAGTACTTC. The rearrangement links TRBV6-6 to TRBJ2-7, with D perhaps TRBD1 (5 bases). Deletions cut 4 bases from V and 6 bases from J, with 13 bases between. Germline CDR1 is MNHNY and CDR2 is SVGAGI (reference sequence). This CDR3 spans 13 amino acids.

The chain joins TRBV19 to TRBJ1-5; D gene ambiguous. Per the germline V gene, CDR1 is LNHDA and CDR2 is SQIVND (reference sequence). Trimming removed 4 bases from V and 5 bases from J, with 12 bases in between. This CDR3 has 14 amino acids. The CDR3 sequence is CASSKVGGYQPQHF. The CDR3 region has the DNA TGTGCCAGTAGTAAAGTCGGAGGGTATCAGCCCCAGCATTTT.

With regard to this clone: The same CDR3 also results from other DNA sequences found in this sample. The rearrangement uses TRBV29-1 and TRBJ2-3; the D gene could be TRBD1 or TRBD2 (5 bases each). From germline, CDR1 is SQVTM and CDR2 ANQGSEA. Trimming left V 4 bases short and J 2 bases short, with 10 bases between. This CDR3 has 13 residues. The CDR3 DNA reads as TGCAGCGTTGTGGGACGGTACACAGATACGCAGTATTTT. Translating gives CSVVGRYTDTQYF.

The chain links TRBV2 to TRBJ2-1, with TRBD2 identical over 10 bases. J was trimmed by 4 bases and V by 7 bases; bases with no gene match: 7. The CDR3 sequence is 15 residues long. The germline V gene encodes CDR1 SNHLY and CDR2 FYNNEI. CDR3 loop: CASKFQREGYNEQFF. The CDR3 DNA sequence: TGTGCCAGCAAGTTCCAGCGGGAGGGATACAATGAGCAGTTCTTC.

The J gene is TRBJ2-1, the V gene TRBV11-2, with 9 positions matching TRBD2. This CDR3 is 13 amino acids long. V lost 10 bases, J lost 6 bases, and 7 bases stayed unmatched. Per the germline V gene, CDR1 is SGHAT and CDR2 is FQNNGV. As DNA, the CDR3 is TGTGCCACAGGGCTAGCGGGATTCAATGAGCAGTTCTTC. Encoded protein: CATGLAGFNEQFF.

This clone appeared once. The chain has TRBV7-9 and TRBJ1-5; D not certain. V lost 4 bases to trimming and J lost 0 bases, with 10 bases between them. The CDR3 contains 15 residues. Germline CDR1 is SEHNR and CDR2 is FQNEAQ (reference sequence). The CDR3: CASSSGRYSNQPQHF. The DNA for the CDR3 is TGTGCCAGCAGCTCCGGACGGTATAGCAATCAGCCCCAGCATTTT.

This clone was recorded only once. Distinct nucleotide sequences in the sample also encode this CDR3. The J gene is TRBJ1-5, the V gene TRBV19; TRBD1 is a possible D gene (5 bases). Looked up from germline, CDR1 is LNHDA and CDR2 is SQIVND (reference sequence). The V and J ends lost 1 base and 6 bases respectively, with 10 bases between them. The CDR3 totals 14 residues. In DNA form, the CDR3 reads TGTGCCAGTAGTATAGTGAGGGGCGGTCAGCCCCAGCATTTT. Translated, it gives CASSIVRGGQPQHF.

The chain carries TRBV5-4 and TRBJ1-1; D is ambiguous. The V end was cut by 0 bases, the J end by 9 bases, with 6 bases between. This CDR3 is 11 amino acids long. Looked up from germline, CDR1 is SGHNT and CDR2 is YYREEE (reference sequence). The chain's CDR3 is CASSLEQQAFF. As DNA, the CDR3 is TGTGCCAGCAGCTTGGAACAGCAAGCTTTCTTT.

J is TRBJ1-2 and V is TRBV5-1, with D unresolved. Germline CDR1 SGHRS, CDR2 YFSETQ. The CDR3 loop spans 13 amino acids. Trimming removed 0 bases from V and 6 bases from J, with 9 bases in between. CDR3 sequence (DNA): TGCGCCAGCAGCTTGGCCCTCGGGGATGGCTACACCTTC. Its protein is CASSLALGDGYTF.

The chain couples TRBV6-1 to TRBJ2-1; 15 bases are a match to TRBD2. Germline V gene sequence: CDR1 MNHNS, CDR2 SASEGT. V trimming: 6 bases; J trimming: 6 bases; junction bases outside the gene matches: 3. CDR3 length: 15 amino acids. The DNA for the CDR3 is TGTGCCAGCAGCCAGGGACTAGCGGGAGGCAATGAGCAGTTCTTC. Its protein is CASSQGLAGGNEQFF.

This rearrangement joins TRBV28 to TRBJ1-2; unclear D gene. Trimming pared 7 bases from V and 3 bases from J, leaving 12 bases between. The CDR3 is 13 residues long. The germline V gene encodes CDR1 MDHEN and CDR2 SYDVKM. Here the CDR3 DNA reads TGTGCCAGCATCGGAGCCTTAGACTATGGCTACACCTTC. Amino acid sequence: CASIGALDYGYTF.

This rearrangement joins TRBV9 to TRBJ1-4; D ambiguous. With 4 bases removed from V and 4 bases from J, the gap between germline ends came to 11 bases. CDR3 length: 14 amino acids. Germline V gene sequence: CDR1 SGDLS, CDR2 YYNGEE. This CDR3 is CASSRMGSNEKLFF. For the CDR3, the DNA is TGTGCCAGCAGCCGTATGGGGAGTAATGAAAAACTGTTTTTT.

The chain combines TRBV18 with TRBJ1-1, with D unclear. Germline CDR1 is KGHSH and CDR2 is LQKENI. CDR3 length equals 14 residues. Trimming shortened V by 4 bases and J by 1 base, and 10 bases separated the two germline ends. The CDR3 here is CASSRDGTNTEAFF. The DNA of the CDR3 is TGTGCCAGCTCACGCGACGGAACGAACACTGAAGCTTTCTTT.

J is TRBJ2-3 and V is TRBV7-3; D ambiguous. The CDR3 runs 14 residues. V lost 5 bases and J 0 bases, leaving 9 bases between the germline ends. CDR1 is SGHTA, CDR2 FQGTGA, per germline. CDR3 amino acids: CASSPMGSTDTQYF. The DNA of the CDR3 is TGTGCCAGCAGCCCAATGGGCAGCACAGATACGCAGTATTTT.

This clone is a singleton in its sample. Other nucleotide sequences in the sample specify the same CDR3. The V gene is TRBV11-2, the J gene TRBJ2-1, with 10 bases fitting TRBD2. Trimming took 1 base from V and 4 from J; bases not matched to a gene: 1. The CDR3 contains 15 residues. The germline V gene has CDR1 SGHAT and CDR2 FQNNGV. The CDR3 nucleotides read TGTGCCAGCAGCTTAGGGACTAGCGGATACAATGAGCAGTTCTTC. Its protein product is CASSLGTSGYNEQFF.

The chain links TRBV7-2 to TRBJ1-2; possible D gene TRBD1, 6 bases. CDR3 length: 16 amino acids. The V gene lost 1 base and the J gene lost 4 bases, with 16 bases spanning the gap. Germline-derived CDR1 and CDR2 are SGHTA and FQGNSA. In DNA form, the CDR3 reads TGTGCCAGCAGCTTAGGGGGGGCCAGGGTCCCCTATGGCTACACCTTC. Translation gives CASSLGGARVPYGYTF.

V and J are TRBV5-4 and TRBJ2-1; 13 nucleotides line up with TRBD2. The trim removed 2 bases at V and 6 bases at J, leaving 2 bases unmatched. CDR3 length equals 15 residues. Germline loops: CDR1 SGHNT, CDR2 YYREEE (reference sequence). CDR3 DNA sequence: TGTGCCAGCAGCTTCCGACTAGCGGGAGGCAATGAGCAGTTCTTC. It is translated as CASSFRLAGGNEQFF.

Here the CDR3 reads CASSLGVRATTDTQYF. CDR3 coding DNA: TGCGCCAGCAGCTTGGGGGTCCGAGCGACCACAGATACGCAGTATTTT. V and J are TRBV5-1 and TRBJ2-3; the D is unclear. The CDR3 has 16 amino acids. Trimming took 0 bases from V and 2 from J, leaving 13 bases between them. The germline gives CDR1 SGHRS, CDR2 YFSETQ. Drawing the rest from reference TRBV5-1 and TRBJ2-3, the complete variable domain is KAGVTQTPRYLIKTRGQQVTLSCSPISGHRSVSWYQQTPGQGLQFLFEYFSETQRNKGNFPGRFSGRQFSNSRSEMNVSTLELGDSALYLCASSLGVRATTDTQYFGPGTRLTVL.

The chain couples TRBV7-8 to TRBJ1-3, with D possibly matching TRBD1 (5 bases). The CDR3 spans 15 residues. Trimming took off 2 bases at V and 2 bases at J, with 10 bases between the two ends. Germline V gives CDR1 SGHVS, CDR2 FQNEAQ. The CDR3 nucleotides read TGTGCCAGCAGCTTACTCAGGGAACCTGGAAACACCATATATTTT. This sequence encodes CASSLLREPGNTIYF.

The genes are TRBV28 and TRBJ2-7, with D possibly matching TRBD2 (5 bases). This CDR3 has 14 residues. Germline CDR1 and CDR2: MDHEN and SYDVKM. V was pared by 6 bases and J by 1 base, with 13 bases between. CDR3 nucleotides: TGTGCCAGCAGCCCCCGGGGTGGATCCTACGAGCAGTACTTC. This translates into CASSPRGGSYEQYF.

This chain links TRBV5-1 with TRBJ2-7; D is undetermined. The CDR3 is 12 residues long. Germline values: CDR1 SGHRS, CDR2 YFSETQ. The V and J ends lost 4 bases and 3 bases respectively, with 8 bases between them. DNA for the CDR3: TGCGCCAGCAGCCGGGTAGGCTACGAGCAGTACTTC. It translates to CASSRVGYEQYF. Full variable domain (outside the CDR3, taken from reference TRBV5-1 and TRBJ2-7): KAGVTQTPRYLIKTRGQQVTLSCSPISGHRSVSWYQQTPGQGLQFLFEYFSETQRNKGNFPGRFSGRQFSNSRSEMNVSTLELGDSALYLCASSRVGYEQYFGPGTRLTVT.

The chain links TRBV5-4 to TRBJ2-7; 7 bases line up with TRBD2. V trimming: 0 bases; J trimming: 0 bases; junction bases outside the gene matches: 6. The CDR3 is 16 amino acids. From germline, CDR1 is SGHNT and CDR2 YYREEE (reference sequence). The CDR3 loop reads CASSLEGGRSSYEQYF. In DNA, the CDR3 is TGTGCCAGCAGCTTGGAGGGCGGGAGAAGCTCCTACGAGCAGTACTTC.

The CDR3 spells CASNRLAGSYNEQFF. The CDR3 nucleotides are TGTGCCAGTAACCGACTAGCGGGATCCTACAATGAGCAGTTCTTC. The chain has TRBV5-6 and TRBJ2-1; 11 nucleotides match TRBD2. The germline V gene encodes CDR1 SGHDT and CDR2 YYEEEE. V was clipped by 8 bases and J by 1 base; unmatched bases: 5. CDR3 length: 15 residues.